These T cell receptor beta chains were read from a single sample in a study of T cells in Graves' hyperthyroidism and ophthalmopathy. TCRdb reanalysed the multiplex PCR reads using MiXCR and keeps one entry per CDR3 protein. Of roughly 700,000 distinct CDR3 sequences listed, about a third are singletons. Specimen: blood. The receptors derive from a woman in her 40s with Graves' hyperthyroidism. CDR3s include the opening cysteine and the closing phenylalanine or tryptophan. D genes are given only for firm matches. Not every row has a clone size; where given, it reads once, few, many or a size class.

d_call: NA
clone_size: NA
v_call: TRBV10-2
j_call: TRBJ1-1
cdr3_nt: TGCGCCAGCAGGGCCAGCAGCTTAAACTCCGACACTGAAGCTTTCTTT
cdr3_aa: CASRASSLNSDTEAFF

d_call: TRBD1
clone_size: many
v_call: TRBV24-1
j_call: TRBJ1-1
cdr3_nt: TGTGCCACCAGTGATGGGACAGCACTTGAAGCTTTCTTT
cdr3_aa: CATSDGTALEAFF

d_call: NA
clone_size: NA
v_call: TRBV12-3/TRBV12-4
j_call: TRBJ1-5
cdr3_nt: TGTGCCAGCACCAGGGTAGGCAATCAGCCCCAGCATTTT
cdr3_aa: CASTRVGNQPQHF

d_call: NA
clone_size: NA
v_call: TRBV10-3
j_call: TRBJ1-5
cdr3_nt: TGTGCCATCAGTGGGGGGAATTGGAATCAGCCCCAGCATTTT
cdr3_aa: CAISGGNWNQPQHF

d_call: NA
clone_size: few
v_call: TRBV6-5
j_call: TRBJ1-2
cdr3_nt: TGTGCCAGTTACCTACAGGGCAATGGCTACACCTTC
cdr3_aa: CASYLQGNGYTF

d_call: NA
clone_size: many
v_call: TRBV29-1
j_call: TRBJ1-1
cdr3_nt: TGCAGCGCCGAGGGCGGCACTGAAGCTTTCTTT
cdr3_aa: CSAEGGTEAFF

d_call: NA
clone_size: few
v_call: TRBV28
j_call: TRBJ1-2
cdr3_nt: TGTGCCAGCAGTTTCCAGGGAACTAACTATGGCTACACCTTC
cdr3_aa: CASSFQGTNYGYTF

d_call: TRBD1
clone_size: many
v_call: TRBV25-1
j_call: TRBJ2-7
cdr3_nt: TGTGCCAGCAGCTCCTTTGGGGACAGGGAGAACGAGCAGTACTTC
cdr3_aa: CASSSFGDRENEQYF

d_call: NA
clone_size: NA
v_call: TRBV27
j_call: TRBJ2-7
cdr3_nt: TGTGCCAGCAGACCGCCGGGACTCCTGTACGAGCAGTACTTC
cdr3_aa: CASRPPGLLYEQYF

d_call: TRBD1
clone_size: NA
v_call: TRBV12-3/TRBV12-4
j_call: TRBJ1-4
cdr3_nt: TGTGCCAGCACTAAGGGACAGCCAGATGAAAAACTGTTTTTT
cdr3_aa: CASTKGQPDEKLFF

d_call: NA
clone_size: many
v_call: TRBV10-2
j_call: TRBJ1-2
cdr3_nt: TGCGCCAGCACAAACGCCTATGGCTACACCTTC
cdr3_aa: CASTNAYGYTF

d_call: NA
clone_size: NA
v_call: TRBV25-1
j_call: TRBJ1-5
cdr3_nt: TGTGCCAGCAGTTGGTTGGGGGGCAATCAGCCCCAGCATTTT
cdr3_aa: CASSWLGGNQPQHF

d_call: NA
clone_size: many
v_call: TRBV29-1
j_call: TRBJ1-5
cdr3_nt: TGCAGCGTTAAAGGCGGTCTCAATCAGCCCCAGCATTTT
cdr3_aa: CSVKGGLNQPQHF

d_call: TRBD2
clone_size: many
v_call: TRBV6-5
j_call: TRBJ2-2
cdr3_nt: TGTGCCAGCAGTTACGGGAGGGGCACCGGGGAGCTGTTTTTT
cdr3_aa: CASSYGRGTGELFF

d_call: TRBD1
clone_size: few
v_call: TRBV6-6
j_call: TRBJ1-2
cdr3_nt: TGTGCCAGCAGTGACCTGGGACAGGGAAGTCATGGCTACACCTTC
cdr3_aa: CASSDLGQGSHGYTF

d_call: TRBD2
clone_size: many
v_call: TRBV9
j_call: TRBJ2-5
cdr3_nt: TGTGCCAGCAGCGTAGTTCCTCTAGCGGGCACAAGAGAGACCCAGTACTTC
cdr3_aa: CASSVVPLAGTRETQYF

d_call: TRBD1
clone_size: few
v_call: TRBV28
j_call: TRBJ1-3
cdr3_nt: TGTGCCAGCAGTCCGGGACAGGGTCACACCATATATTTT
cdr3_aa: CASSPGQGHTIYF

d_call: TRBD1
clone_size: few
v_call: TRBV11-2
j_call: TRBJ2-7
cdr3_nt: TGTGCCAGCAGCTTACAGCGACAGGGACATTCGCAGTACTTC
cdr3_aa: CASSLQRQGHSQYF

d_call: NA
clone_size: many
v_call: TRBV6-5
j_call: TRBJ1-2
cdr3_nt: TGTGCCAGCAGTTACGTGGGCAACTATGGCTACACCTTC
cdr3_aa: CASSYVGNYGYTF

d_call: NA
clone_size: NA
v_call: TRBV7-2
j_call: TRBJ1-2
cdr3_nt: TGTGCCAGCAGCCCCGCAGGGGACGGCTATGGCTACACCTTC
cdr3_aa: CASSPAGDGYGYTF

d_call: TRBD1
clone_size: NA
v_call: TRBV7-2
j_call: TRBJ1-1
cdr3_nt: TGTGCCAGCAGCTTAGCCGGGACAGGGCGTGAAGCTTTCTTT
cdr3_aa: CASSLAGTGREAFF

d_call: TRBD1
clone_size: many
v_call: TRBV14
j_call: TRBJ1-6
cdr3_nt: TGTGCCAGCAGCCAAGTCCGAGGGGGCGATTCACCCCTCCACTTT
cdr3_aa: CASSQVRGGDSPLHF

d_call: NA
clone_size: NA
v_call: TRBV10-3
j_call: TRBJ2-6
cdr3_nt: TGTGCCATCAGTGAGCCGGGTGGGGCCAACGTCCTGACTTTC
cdr3_aa: CAISEPGGANVLTF

d_call: TRBD1
clone_size: few
v_call: TRBV29-1
j_call: TRBJ1-2
cdr3_nt: TGCAGCGTTGAAGATCAGGACAGGGGATATGGCTACACCTTC
cdr3_aa: CSVEDQDRGYGYTF

d_call: NA
clone_size: NA
v_call: TRBV11-2
j_call: TRBJ1-1
cdr3_nt: TGTGCCTGGAGCGTAAAATTCCGGAGAGACACTGAAGCTTTCTTT
cdr3_aa: CAWSVKFRRDTEAFF

d_call: TRBD2
clone_size: NA
v_call: TRBV2
j_call: TRBJ2-7
cdr3_nt: TGTGCCAGCAGTTGGGGGGAGGGTTCCTACGAGCAGTACTTC
cdr3_aa: CASSWGEGSYEQYF

d_call: NA
clone_size: many
v_call: TRBV29-1
j_call: TRBJ1-2
cdr3_nt: TGCAGCGTTGTCGTAGGGAACTATGGCTACACCTTC
cdr3_aa: CSVVVGNYGYTF

d_call: NA
clone_size: many
v_call: TRBV7-9
j_call: TRBJ1-6
cdr3_nt: TGTGCCAGCGCACCCCAGACAGATGGTTCACCCCTCCACTTT
cdr3_aa: CASAPQTDGSPLHF

d_call: NA
clone_size: NA
v_call: TRBV6-1
j_call: TRBJ1-1
cdr3_nt: TGTGCCAGCAGTTACGTAAGGTCGGGTGTTGAAGCTTTCTTT
cdr3_aa: CASSYVRSGVEAFF

d_call: NA
clone_size: few
v_call: TRBV7-2
j_call: TRBJ1-3
cdr3_nt: TGTGCCAGCAGCTCGGCGGCCGTTCTGAGCTCTGGAAACACCATATATTTT
cdr3_aa: CASSSAAVLSSGNTIYF

d_call: TRBD2
clone_size: NA
v_call: TRBV7-9
j_call: TRBJ2-2
cdr3_nt: TGTGCCAGCAGCTTAGGGGCCGGACTAGCGGGTTTCACCGGGGAGCTGTTTTTT
cdr3_aa: CASSLGAGLAGFTGELFF

d_call: NA
clone_size: few
v_call: TRBV12-3/TRBV12-4
j_call: TRBJ1-5
cdr3_nt: TGTGCCAGCAGCCAGACTGCCGACAGGAATCAGCCCCAGCATTTT
cdr3_aa: CASSQTADRNQPQHF

d_call: NA
clone_size: NA
v_call: TRBV7-9
j_call: TRBJ1-4
cdr3_nt: TGTGCCAGCAGCGGAGAGACGGGGAGGGGCTATAATGAAAAACTGTTTTTT
cdr3_aa: CASSGETGRGYNEKLFF

d_call: TRBD1
clone_size: once
v_call: TRBV10-1
j_call: TRBJ1-2
cdr3_nt: TGCGCCAGCAGTTCCCAGGGGGGATATGATGGCTACACCTTC
cdr3_aa: CASSSQGGYDGYTF

d_call: TRBD1
clone_size: once
v_call: TRBV11-1
j_call: TRBJ2-2
cdr3_nt: TGTGCCAGCAGTCATAAACGGACAGGGCCTAACACCGGGGAGCTGTTTTTT
cdr3_aa: CASSHKRTGPNTGELFF

d_call: NA
clone_size: few
v_call: TRBV3-1
j_call: TRBJ2-6
cdr3_nt: TGTGCCAGCAGCCAAGATTGGAGGGGGCCTGGGGCCAACGTCCTGACTTTC
cdr3_aa: CASSQDWRGPGANVLTF

d_call: TRBD2
clone_size: NA
v_call: TRBV10-1
j_call: TRBJ2-1
cdr3_nt: TGCGCCAGCAGCGAGGGGCGTGCGGGAGGGCCCGGAGATGAGCAGTTCTTC
cdr3_aa: CASSEGRAGGPGDEQFF

d_call: NA
clone_size: many
v_call: TRBV2
j_call: TRBJ1-5
cdr3_nt: TGTGCCAGCGGGAAGGGATCCTTCGGGCCCCAGCATTTT
cdr3_aa: CASGKGSFGPQHF

d_call: TRBD1
clone_size: many
v_call: TRBV19
j_call: TRBJ1-5
cdr3_nt: TGTGCCAGTAGCACAGGGGAACCCCAGCATTTT
cdr3_aa: CASSTGEPQHF

d_call: NA
clone_size: many
v_call: TRBV29-1
j_call: TRBJ1-5
cdr3_nt: TGCAGCGTTGAAGTGGGTATTGGTCAGCCCCAGCATTTT
cdr3_aa: CSVEVGIGQPQHF

d_call: NA
clone_size: NA
v_call: TRBV5-1
j_call: TRBJ1-2
cdr3_nt: TGCGCCAGCAGCTTAGACAGCGCCAAAAAAGACTATGGCTACACCTTC
cdr3_aa: CASSLDSAKKDYGYTF

d_call: NA
clone_size: NA
v_call: TRBV6-6
j_call: TRBJ1-1
cdr3_nt: TGTGCCAGCAGTTTCAAAGGGGGGGTCGGAACTGAAGCTTTCTTT
cdr3_aa: CASSFKGGVGTEAFF

d_call: NA
clone_size: NA
v_call: TRBV6-5
j_call: TRBJ1-4
cdr3_nt: TGTGCCAGCAGTTACGATATCGCCCGAGGGGAAAAACTGTTTTTT
cdr3_aa: CASSYDIARGEKLFF

d_call: NA
clone_size: many
v_call: TRBV19
j_call: TRBJ1-1
cdr3_nt: TGTGCCAGTAGCCTGATTAGGGGCACTGAAGCTTTCTTT
cdr3_aa: CASSLIRGTEAFF